The T cell receptor beta chain described here comes from a study of blood T cell repertoires in COVID-19. Across the study: The United States, Italy and Spain provided the acute and convalescent COVID-19 samples. PBMCs, B-cell-depleted T cells, or T cells provided the cDNA or gDNA that made up the material.

Measured with immunoSEQ multiplex PCR; TCRdb has only the in-frame clones, and not every one. The sample has 100,000 or so clones; around 91% are singletons. V was trimmed by 0 bases and J by 3 bases, leaving 14 bases between them. This CDR3 region has 16 residues. The V gene's germline CDR1 is SGDLS and CDR2 YYNGEE. What was sequenced was peripheral blood. The chain combines TRBV9 with TRBJ2-3, with D possibly TRBD1 on 6 matching bases. The clonotype was recovered from a woman aged 80 or over with acute or convalescent COVID-19. The CDR3 DNA reads as TGTGCCAGCAGCGTAGGGGGCAGGGGTTGGACAGATACGCAGTATTTT. Translation gives CASSVGGRGWTDTQYF.